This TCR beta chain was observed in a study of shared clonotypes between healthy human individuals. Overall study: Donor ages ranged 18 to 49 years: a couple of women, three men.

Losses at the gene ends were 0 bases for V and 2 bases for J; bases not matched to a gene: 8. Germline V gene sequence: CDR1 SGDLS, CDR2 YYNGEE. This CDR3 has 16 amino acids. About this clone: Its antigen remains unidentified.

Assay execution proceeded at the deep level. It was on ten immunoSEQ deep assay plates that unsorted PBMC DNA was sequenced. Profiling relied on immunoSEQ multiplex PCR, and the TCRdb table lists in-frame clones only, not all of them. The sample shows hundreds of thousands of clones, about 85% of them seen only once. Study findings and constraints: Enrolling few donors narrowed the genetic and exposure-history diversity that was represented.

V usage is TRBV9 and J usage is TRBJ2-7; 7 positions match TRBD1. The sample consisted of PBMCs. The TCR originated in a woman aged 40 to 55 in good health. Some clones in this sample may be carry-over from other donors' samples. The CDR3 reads CASSVDATGRTYEQYF. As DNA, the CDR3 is TGTGCCAGCAGCGTAGACGCGACAGGGCGCACCTACGAGCAGTACTTC.